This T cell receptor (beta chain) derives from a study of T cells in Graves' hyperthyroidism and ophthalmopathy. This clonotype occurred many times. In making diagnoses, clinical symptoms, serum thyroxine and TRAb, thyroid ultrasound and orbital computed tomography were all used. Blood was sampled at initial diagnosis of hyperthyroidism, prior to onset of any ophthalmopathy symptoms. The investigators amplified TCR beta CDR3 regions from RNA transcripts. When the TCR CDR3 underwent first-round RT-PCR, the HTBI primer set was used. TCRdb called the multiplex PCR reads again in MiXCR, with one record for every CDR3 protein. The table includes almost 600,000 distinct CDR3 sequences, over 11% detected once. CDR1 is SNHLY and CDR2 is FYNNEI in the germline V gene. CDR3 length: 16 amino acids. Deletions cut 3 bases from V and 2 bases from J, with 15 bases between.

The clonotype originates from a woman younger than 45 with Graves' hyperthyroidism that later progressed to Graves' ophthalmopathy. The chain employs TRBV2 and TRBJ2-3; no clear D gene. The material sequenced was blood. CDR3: CASSDGLAEFTDTQYF. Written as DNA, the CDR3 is TGTGCCAGCAGTGATGGCTTGGCGGAGTTCACAGATACGCAGTATTTT. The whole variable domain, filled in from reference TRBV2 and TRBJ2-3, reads EPEVTQTPSHQVTQMGQEVILRCVPISNHLYFYWYRQILGQKVEFLVSFYNNEISEKSEIFDDQFSVERPDGSNFTLKIRSTKLEDSAMYFCASSDGLAEFTDTQYFGPGTRLTVL.